The rows below give T cell receptor beta chains drawn from one sample of a study of shared clonotypes between healthy human individuals. Only in-frame clones appear in the TCRdb table, and some are missing; sequencing was by immunoSEQ multiplex PCR. This sample has about 2,200,000 clones; approximately 94% occur once, and the top ten carry roughly 1.8%. The material sequenced was naive CD8+ T cells from PBMCs. Source of these receptors: a man younger than 35 in good health. Some clones in this sample may be carry-over from other donors' samples. Both conserved end residues are part of each CDR3. D genes are given only for firm matches. The size entry is marked missing in some rows and otherwise reads once, few, many or a size class.

NA,13,TRBV6-5,TRBJ2-3,NA,CASSYASTDTQYF,TGTGCCAGCAGTTACGCCAGCACAGATACGCAGTATTTT
NA,14,TRBV28,TRBJ2-7,NA,CASRSRGRRLWQYF,TGTGCCAGCAGGTCCCGGGGACGGAGACTCTGGCAGTACTTC
NA,14,TRBV15,TRBJ2-7,NA,CATSSGTESYEQYF,TGTGCCACCAGCAGCGGGACTGAGTCCTACGAGCAGTACTTC
NA,15,TRBV6-6,TRBJ2-7,NA,CASSPRDIGNLEQYF,TGTGCCAGCAGTCCCCGGGACATCGGGAACCTCGAGCAGTACTTC
NA,15,TRBV28,TRBJ2-5,TRBD2,CASSLAPGGQETQYF,TGTGCCAGCAGTCTGGCCCCGGGGGGTCAAGAGACCCAGTACTTC
once,15,TRBV27,TRBJ1-1,NA,CASSVSRAMNTEAFF,TGTGCCAGCAGTGTTTCTAGGGCCATGAACACTGAAGCTTTCTTT
NA,12,TRBV7-9,TRBJ2-7,NA,CASSLASDEQYF,TGTGCCAGCAGCTTAGCGTCTGACGAGCAGTACTTC
NA,13,TRBV6-5,TRBJ2-3,TRBD2,CASGSGIADTQYF,TGTGCCAGCGGGAGCGGGATTGCAGATACGCAGTATTTT
few,17,TRBV10-3,TRBJ2-3,NA,CAISDHPRGSSTDTQYF,TGTGCCATCAGTGACCACCCTCGAGGGAGCAGCACAGATACGCAGTATTTT
once,11,TRBV20-1,TRBJ2-7,NA,CSAGTYYEQYF,TGCAGTGCCGGGACATACTACGAGCAGTACTTC
few,13,TRBV7-9,TRBJ1-1,TRBD1,CASSPGQGLEAFF,TGTGCCAGCAGCCCCGGACAGGGTCTGGAGGCTTTCTTT
NA,14,TRBV27,TRBJ2-3,TRBD2,CASSLREGPDTQYF,TGTGCCAGCAGTTTGCGGGAGGGCCCAGATACGCAGTATTTT
NA,15,TRBV27,TRBJ2-5,TRBD2,CASRDGLAGEETQYF,TGTGCCAGCAGAGATGGACTAGCGGGAGAAGAGACCCAGTACTTC
NA,14,TRBV19,TRBJ1-2,TRBD1,CASSPTGGHYGYTF,TGTGCCAGTAGTCCGACAGGGGGCCACTATGGCTACACCTTC
NA,19,TRBV4-2,TRBJ2-1,TRBD1,CASSQGRDRGIYSTHEQFF,TGTGCCAGCAGCCAGGGCCGGGACAGGGGGATCTACTCGACTCATGAGCAGTTCTTC
NA,14,TRBV6-5,TRBJ2-7,TRBD1,CASSDLIGGLEQYF,TGTGCCAGCAGTGACCTCATAGGGGGCCTCGAGCAGTACTTC
once,15,TRBV5-1,TRBJ1-5,NA,CASSLDAYSNQPQHF,TGCGCCAGCAGCTTGGACGCGTATAGCAATCAGCCCCAGCATTTT
once,20,TRBV28,TRBJ2-3,TRBD2,CASSLYFLASGRENTDTQYF,TGTGCCAGCAGTTTATATTTTTTGGCTAGCGGGAGGGAGAACACAGATACGCAGTATTTT
NA,12,TRBV2,TRBJ1-1,NA,CASVGRGTEAFF,TGTGCCAGCGTTGGTAGGGGCACTGAAGCTTTCTTT
NA,17,TRBV4-1,TRBJ2-2,TRBD1,CASSQEWGTVNTGELFF,TGCGCCAGCAGCCAAGAATGGGGGACAGTAAACACCGGGGAGCTGTTTTTT
NA,14,TRBV27,TRBJ1-2,TRBD1,CASSSLNRQGPETF,TGTGCCAGCAGTTCACTCAACAGACAGGGTCCTGAGACCTTC
NA,13,TRBV29-1,TRBJ2-5,NA,CSGLFGWQETQYF,TGCAGCGGCCTATTCGGTTGGCAAGAGACCCAGTACTTC
NA,17,TRBV4-1,TRBJ2-3,NA,CASSQLARKRVTDTQYF,TGCGCCAGCAGCCAACTAGCGAGAAAGAGGGTCACAGATACGCAGTATTTT
few,16,TRBV9,TRBJ1-2,NA,CASSVGDSKSNYGYTF,TGTGCCAGCAGCGTAGGTGACAGCAAGTCTAACTATGGCTACACCTTC
NA,15,TRBV5-8,TRBJ2-7,NA,CASSLEPGASYEQYF,TGTGCCAGCAGCTTGGAACCAGGCGCCTCCTACGAGCAGTACTTC
once,13,TRBV29-1,TRBJ2-7,TRBD2,CSVVLAGGYEQYF,TGCAGCGTGGTACTAGCGGGAGGCTACGAGCAGTACTTC
NA,16,TRBV27,TRBJ2-7,NA,CASSQPRVASTYEQYF,TGTGCCAGCAGTCAACCTCGGGTAGCGAGCACCTACGAGCAGTACTTC
NA,11,TRBV7-9,TRBJ2-5,NA,CASSHSETQYF,TGTGCCAGCAGCCATTCCGAGACCCAGTACTTC
NA,12,TRBV5-1,TRBJ2-1,TRBD1,CASSRQGREQFF,TGCGCCAGCAGCAGACAGGGGCGAGAGCAGTTCTTC
NA,12,TRBV11-2,TRBJ2-7,NA,CASSSTDYEQYF,TGTGCCAGCAGCTCGACAGACTACGAGCAGTACTTC
NA,13,TRBV29-1,TRBJ2-2,NA,CSVGWGYTGELFF,TGCAGCGTTGGATGGGGGTATACCGGGGAGCTGTTTTTT
NA,12,TRBV5-4,TRBJ1-2,TRBD1,CASSLDLTGRAF,TGTGCCAGCAGCTTGGATTTGACAGGGCGGGCCTTC
NA,17,TRBV4-1,TRBJ2-4,NA,CASSQDSAGHPFGIQYF,TGCGCCAGCAGCCAAGATTCGGCGGGGCACCCATTTGGCATTCAGTACTTC
NA,14,TRBV19,TRBJ1-4,NA,CASSKRTTNEKLFF,TGTGCCAGTAGTAAACGGACAACTAATGAAAAACTGTTTTTT
NA,18,TRBV11-1,TRBJ1-1,TRBD1,CASSSDLYLGQGNTEAFF,TGTGCCAGCAGCTCGGACCTTTACTTGGGACAGGGGAACACTGAAGCTTTCTTT
NA,17,TRBV4-1,TRBJ2-2,TRBD1,CASSQIEGQEDTGELFF,TGCGCCAGCAGCCAAATCGAGGGACAGGAGGACACCGGGGAGCTGTTTTTT
NA,14,TRBV5-4,TRBJ2-1,TRBD1,CASSLETGGREQFF,TGTGCCAGCAGCTTGGAGACAGGGGGCAGAGAGCAGTTCTTC
NA,13,TRBV28,TRBJ2-1,TRBD1,CASKQGTYNEQFF,TGTGCCAGCAAACAGGGGACATACAATGAGCAGTTCTTC
NA,14,TRBV7-6,TRBJ1-2,NA,CASRNTGEGIGYTF,TGTGCCAGCAGGAACACTGGCGAGGGGATAGGCTACACCTTC
few,15,TRBV28,TRBJ1-1,NA,CASLPAAGLNTEAFF,TGTGCCAGCTTACCGGCGGCAGGCTTAAACACTGAAGCTTTCTTT
NA,15,TRBV10-2,TRBJ2-7,TRBD2,CASRGTSGRAGEQYF,TGCGCCAGCAGGGGGACTAGCGGGAGGGCCGGTGAGCAGTACTTC
NA,15,TRBV2,TRBJ2-7,TRBD1,CASSPRTGRTYEQYF,TGTGCCAGCAGTCCCCGGACAGGGCGTACCTACGAGCAGTACTTC
NA,14,TRBV6-1,TRBJ2-2,NA,CASSEKANTGELFF,TGTGCCAGCAGTGAAAAGGCAAACACCGGGGAGCTGTTTTTT
NA,11,TRBV19,TRBJ2-7,NA,CASSIGREQYF,TGTGCCAGTAGTATAGGGCGCGAGCAGTACTTC
NA,14,TRBV7-9,TRBJ2-1,TRBD1,CASRARGQGDEQFF,TGTGCCAGCAGGGCTCGTGGACAGGGGGACGAGCAGTTCTTC
NA,14,TRBV19,TRBJ2-6,NA,CASSIDGGANVLTF,TGTGCCAGTAGTATAGATGGTGGGGCCAACGTCCTGACTTTC